This entry features one T cell receptor beta chain sequence. Methods used by the authors: Reference gene primer amplification in the assay estimated nucleated cell counts. Generated by immunoSEQ multiplex PCR, the TCRdb table keeps only in-frame clones and is missing some. V and J calls plus clone size are reproduced from that table; the DNA served to infer D and trimming. The sample contains 380,000 or so clones, over 65% of which appear only once. The data derive from a study of blood T cell repertoires in COVID-19. Study-level information: The origin of the acute and convalescent COVID-19 samples was the United States, Italy and Spain. PBMCs, B-cell-depleted T cells, or T cells provided the cDNA or gDNA that made up the material.

After removal of 2 bases from V and 4 bases from J, the junction contained 14 bases not matched to a gene. CDR1 MNHEY and CDR2 SMNVEV come from the germline V gene (reference sequence). This CDR3 has 18 amino acids. What was sequenced was peripheral blood. This sequence joins TRBV27 and TRBJ2-1; 7 nucleotides agree with TRBD2. This sequence originates from a human donor with acute or convalescent COVID-19. The donor label of this sample is uncertain. CDR3 DNA: TGTGCCAGCAGTTTAACCAATTATGCGGGGGAGGGATACAATGAGCAGTTCTTC. Translating it yields CASSLTNYAGEGYNEQFF.